This T cell receptor (beta chain) was obtained from a study of T cell repertoires in cytomegalovirus infection. At the level of the study: It was recently identified HLA-C-restricted and well-studied HLA-B-restricted CMV epitopes that the study used. Indications of both CMV infection and matching HLA type were provided by public TCR beta signatures.

Each CDR3 protein gets one entry after TCRdb re-called the reads with MiXCR. The sample has 450,000 to 600,000 distinct CDR3 sequences; 40% to 50% are singletons. Whole-study findings and limits: Across the ex vivo response, the dominant clonotypes were HLA-C-restricted CMV-specific TCR beta clonotypes. There were carriers of CMV plus the relevant HLA, and cumulative public TCR beta family frequency identified them.

Concerning this clonotype: Its antigen is not identified.

This receptor was obtained from a human donor in good health (CMV status not recorded). Some clones in this sample may be carry-over from other donors' samples. The material was cultured PBMCs, obtained from culture after CMV antigen stimulation.

The CDR3 reads CASSLSGPTGELFF. The CDR3 DNA reads as TGTGCCAGCAGCTTATCCGGGCCCACCGGGGAGCTGTTTTTT. The chain has TRBV7-8 and TRBJ2-2, with D unresolved. The CDR3 has 14 amino acids. Germline CDR1 and CDR2: SGHVS and FQNEAQ. V lost 2 bases to trimming and J lost 4 bases, with 8 bases between them. Full variable domain (missing parts from reference TRBV7-8 and TRBJ2-2): GAGVSQSPRYKVAKRGQDVALRCDPISGHVSLFWYQQALGQGPEFLTYFQNEAQLDKSGLPSDRFFAERPEGSVSTLKIQRTQQEDSAVYLCASSLSGPTGELFFGEGSRLTVL.